This TCR beta chain was recorded in a study of beta chain features in type 1 diabetes. Remarks on this clone: What it binds is unknown.

Looked up from germline, CDR1 is LNHNV and CDR2 is YYDKDF (reference sequence). The CDR3 is made up of 14 amino acids. V shed 6 bases, J shed 3 bases, and the junction held 4 bases outside the gene matches. Whole-study results and caveats: Overrepresentation of cells with high TCR expression could result from cDNA sequencing. No resolution was reached here on whether HLA type influences TCRB rearrangement. The study found that naive, central memory and Treg TCRB repertoires appeared more similar in patients than in healthy donors.

The isolated RNA, all of it, was reverse transcribed, so expressed TCRB transcripts were what got sequenced. Data came from immunoSEQ multiplex PCR; TCRdb stores just in-frame clones and leaves some out. The data contain hundreds of thousands of clones, around 13% of them singletons. Purities in excess of 95% were seen in all sorted populations. This TCR derives from a man aged 25-45 years in good health. The chain recombines TRBV15 with TRBJ1-5; 8 bases map to TRBD1. The sample comprised naive CD4+ T cells from blood. CDR3: CATRRTGNNQPQHF. DNA for the CDR3: TGTGCCACCAGGAGGACAGGGAACAATCAGCCCCAGCATTTT.